What follows is one T cell receptor (beta chain) and its context. These data originate in a study of blood T cell repertoires in COVID-19. CDR3 length equals 15 residues. V was trimmed by 1 base and J by 0 bases, leaving 6 bases between them. Germline V gene lookup returns CDR1 SEHNR and CDR2 FQNEAQ (reference sequence). Measured with immunoSEQ multiplex PCR; TCRdb has only the in-frame clones, and not every one. The repertoire holds 200,000 to 250,000 clones, 85% to 90% seen once, with roughly 15% in the top ten. Sample: PBMCs or T cells enriched from blood (not recorded which). The clonotype comes from a man between 25 and 39 years old who had been exposed to COVID-19. The rearrangement uses TRBV7-9 and TRBJ2-2; maybe TRBD1 (5 bases). CDR3 sequence reads: CASSLVQANTGELFF. In DNA, the CDR3 is TGTGCCAGCAGCTTAGTACAGGCGAACACCGGGGAGCTGTTTTTT. Full variable domain (outside the CDR3, taken from reference TRBV7-9 and TRBJ2-2): DTGVSQNPRHKITKRGQNVTFRCDPISEHNRLYWYRQTLGQGPEFLTYFQNEAQLEKSRLLSDRFSAERPKGSFSTLEIQRTEQGDSAMYLCASSLVQANTGELFFGEGSRLTVL.